This T cell receptor beta chain was recovered during a study of OX40 agonist ivuxolimab in advanced cancers. Assay: immunoSEQ multiplex PCR; the TCRdb copy retains only in-frame clones and omits some. The table records over 70,000 clones, 75% to 85% of them present only once. From germline, CDR1 is SNHLY and CDR2 FYNNEI. This CDR3 spans 12 amino acids. V was pared by 6 bases and J by 6 bases, with 8 bases between. This receptor was obtained from an adult with an advanced solid tumor such as melanoma, head and neck, liver or kidney cancer. V and J are TRBV2 and TRBJ2-2, with D possibly TRBD1 on 5 matching bases. Sample: CD4+ or CD8+ T cells sorted from blood, taken in a trial of the OX40 agonist ivuxolimab. Here the CDR3 DNA reads TGTGCCAGCAGGTCCAGGGCCGGGGAGCTGTTTTTT. The encoded protein is CASRSRAGELFF.